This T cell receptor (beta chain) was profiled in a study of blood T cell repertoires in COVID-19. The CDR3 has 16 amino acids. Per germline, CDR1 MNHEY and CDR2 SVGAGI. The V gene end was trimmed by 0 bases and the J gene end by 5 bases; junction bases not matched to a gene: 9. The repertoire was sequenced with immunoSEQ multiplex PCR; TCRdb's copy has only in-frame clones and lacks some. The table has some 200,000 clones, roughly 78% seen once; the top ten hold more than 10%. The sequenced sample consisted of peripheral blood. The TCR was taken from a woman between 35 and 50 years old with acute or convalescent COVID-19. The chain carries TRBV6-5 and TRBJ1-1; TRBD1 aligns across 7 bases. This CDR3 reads CASSYSSTGWLTEAFF. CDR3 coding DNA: TGTGCCAGCAGTTACTCCTCGACAGGGTGGTTGACTGAAGCTTTCTTT.